This T cell receptor beta chain was captured by sequencing in a study of control samples from healthy donors and cancer patients. TCRdb keeps only in-frame clones here, not all; method: immunoSEQ multiplex PCR. The sample lists 85,000 to 100,000 clones; over 85% were seen once. The CDR3 consists of 14 residues. Germline CDR1 and CDR2: MNHEY and SVGAGI. The germline V and J ends were trimmed by 6 bases and 5 bases, with 13 bases remaining between them. Sequences were obtained from blood. The chain carries TRBV6-5 and TRBJ1-4; D gene uncertain. The TCR originated in a man between 18 and 29 years old in good health. This chain's CDR3 is CASSIRALNEKLFF. CDR3 bases: TGTGCCAGCAGCATCCGGGCCCTCAATGAAAAACTGTTTTTT.